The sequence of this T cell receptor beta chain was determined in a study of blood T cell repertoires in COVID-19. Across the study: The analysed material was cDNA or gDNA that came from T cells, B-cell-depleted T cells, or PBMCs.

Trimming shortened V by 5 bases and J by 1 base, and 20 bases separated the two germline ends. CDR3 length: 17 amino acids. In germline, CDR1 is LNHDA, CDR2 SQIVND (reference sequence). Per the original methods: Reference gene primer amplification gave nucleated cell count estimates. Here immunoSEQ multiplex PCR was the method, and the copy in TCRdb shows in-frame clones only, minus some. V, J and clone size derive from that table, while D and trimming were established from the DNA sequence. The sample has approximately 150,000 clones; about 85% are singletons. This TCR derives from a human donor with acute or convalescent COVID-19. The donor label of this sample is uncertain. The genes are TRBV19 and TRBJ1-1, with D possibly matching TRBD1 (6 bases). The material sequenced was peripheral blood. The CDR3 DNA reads TGTGCCAGTAGTGGACCCTTCGGGGGGCGATCGAACACTGAAGCTTTCTTT. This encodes CASSGPFGGRSNTEAFF.